There are a few counts of the clone carrying this T cell receptor (beta chain). Its cognate antigen is unknown. The data originate from a study of T-cell reconstitution after alpha-beta-depleted transplantation in children. General observations from the study: In some patients, recipient T cells and intrathymic progenitors surviving conditioning explained high day-60 diversity. Once a year had passed after transplant, T-cell counts and diversity came mostly from newly produced T cells.

Molecular barcoding with unique molecular identifiers was used for the TCRbeta library. In TCRdb, the PCR reads were re-called with MiXCR into one record per CDR3 protein. The sample has around 370,000 distinct CDR3 sequences; around 15% are singletons. The CDR3 covers 15 residues. Germline-derived CDR1 and CDR2 are SGHRS and YFSETQ. V was clipped by 3 bases and J by 0 bases, with 12 bases between them. The chain recombines TRBV5-1 with TRBJ1-1, with D perhaps TRBD1 (5 bases). This material consisted of PBMCs, mostly from graft donor cells, taken 360 days after TCRalphabeta/CD19-depleted stem cell transplant. The sequence derives from a male patient under 10 years old who had a stem cell transplant for acute lymphoblastic leukemia, so the T cells may come from the graft donor. Written as DNA, the CDR3 is TGCGCCAGCAGCTGGGGGGTAGCAATGAACACTGAAGCTTTCTTT. Translating it yields CASSWGVAMNTEAFF.